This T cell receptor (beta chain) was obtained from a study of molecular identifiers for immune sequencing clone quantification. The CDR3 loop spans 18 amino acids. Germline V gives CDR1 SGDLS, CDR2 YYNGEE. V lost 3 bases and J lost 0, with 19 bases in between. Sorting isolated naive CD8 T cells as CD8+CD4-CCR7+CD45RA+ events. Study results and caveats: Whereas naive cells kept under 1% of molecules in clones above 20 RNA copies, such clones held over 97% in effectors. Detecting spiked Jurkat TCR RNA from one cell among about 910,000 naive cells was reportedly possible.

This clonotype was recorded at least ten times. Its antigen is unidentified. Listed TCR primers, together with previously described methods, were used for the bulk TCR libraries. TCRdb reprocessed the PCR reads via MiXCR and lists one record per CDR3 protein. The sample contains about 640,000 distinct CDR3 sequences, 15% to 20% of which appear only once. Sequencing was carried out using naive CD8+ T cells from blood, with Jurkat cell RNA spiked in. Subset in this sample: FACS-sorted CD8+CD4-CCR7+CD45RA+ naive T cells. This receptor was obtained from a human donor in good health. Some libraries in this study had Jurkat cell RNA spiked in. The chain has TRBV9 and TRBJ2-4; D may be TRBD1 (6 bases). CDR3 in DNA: TGTGCCAGCAGCGACGCAGGTAGAGCAGGGGTAGCCAAAAACATTCAGTACTTC. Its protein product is CASSDAGRAGVAKNIQYF.